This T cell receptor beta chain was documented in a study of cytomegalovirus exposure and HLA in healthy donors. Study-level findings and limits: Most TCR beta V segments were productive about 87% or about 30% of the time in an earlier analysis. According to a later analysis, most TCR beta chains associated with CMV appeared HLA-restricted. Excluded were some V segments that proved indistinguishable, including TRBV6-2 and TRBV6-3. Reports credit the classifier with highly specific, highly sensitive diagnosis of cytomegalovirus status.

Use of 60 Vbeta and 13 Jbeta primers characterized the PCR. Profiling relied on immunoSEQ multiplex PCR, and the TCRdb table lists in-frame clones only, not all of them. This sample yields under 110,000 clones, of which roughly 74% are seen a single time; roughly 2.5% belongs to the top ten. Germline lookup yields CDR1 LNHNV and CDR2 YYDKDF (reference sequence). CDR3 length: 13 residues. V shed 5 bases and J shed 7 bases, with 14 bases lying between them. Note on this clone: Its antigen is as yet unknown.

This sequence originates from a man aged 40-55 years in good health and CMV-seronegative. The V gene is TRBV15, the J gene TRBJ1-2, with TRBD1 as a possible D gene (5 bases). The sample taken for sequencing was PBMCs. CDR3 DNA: TGTGCCACCAGCTCGGGGGGAGACCGTGGCTACACCTTC. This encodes CATSSGGDRGYTF.